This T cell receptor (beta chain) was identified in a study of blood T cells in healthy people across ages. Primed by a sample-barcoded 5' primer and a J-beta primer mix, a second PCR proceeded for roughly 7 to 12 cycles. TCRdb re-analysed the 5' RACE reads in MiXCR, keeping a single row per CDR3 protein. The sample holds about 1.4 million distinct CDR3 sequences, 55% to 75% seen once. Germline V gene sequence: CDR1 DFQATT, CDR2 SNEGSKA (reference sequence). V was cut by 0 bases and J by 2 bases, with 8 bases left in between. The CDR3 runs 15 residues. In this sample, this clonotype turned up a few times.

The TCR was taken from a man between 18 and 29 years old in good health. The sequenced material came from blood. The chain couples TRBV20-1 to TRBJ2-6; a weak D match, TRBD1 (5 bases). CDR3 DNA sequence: TGCAGTGCTAGAGATGGGGCAGCTGGGGCCAACGTCCTGACTTTC. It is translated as CSARDGAAGANVLTF.